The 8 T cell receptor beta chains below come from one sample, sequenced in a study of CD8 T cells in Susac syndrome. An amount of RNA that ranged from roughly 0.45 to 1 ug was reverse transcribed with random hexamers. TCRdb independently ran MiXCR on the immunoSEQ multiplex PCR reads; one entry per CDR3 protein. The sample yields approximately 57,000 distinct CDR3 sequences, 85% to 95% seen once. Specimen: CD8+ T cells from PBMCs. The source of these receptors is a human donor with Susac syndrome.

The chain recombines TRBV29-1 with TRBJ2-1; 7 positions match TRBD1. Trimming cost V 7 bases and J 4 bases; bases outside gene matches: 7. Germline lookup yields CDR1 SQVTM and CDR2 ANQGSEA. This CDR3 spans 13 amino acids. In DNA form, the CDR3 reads TGCAGCGCGCCGGGACAGATTTACAATGAGCAGTTCTTC. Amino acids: CSAPGQIYNEQFF.

The CDR3 protein is CASSWDRGGSEAFF. CDR3 bases: TGTGCCAGCAGTTGGGACAGGGGGGGCTCTGAAGCTTTCTTT. The chain carries TRBV27 and TRBJ1-1; TRBD1 matches at 11 bases. This CDR3 has 14 amino acids. Germline lookup yields CDR1 MNHEY and CDR2 SMNVEV (reference sequence). With V trimmed by 4 bases and J by 6 bases, 4 bases remained unmatched.

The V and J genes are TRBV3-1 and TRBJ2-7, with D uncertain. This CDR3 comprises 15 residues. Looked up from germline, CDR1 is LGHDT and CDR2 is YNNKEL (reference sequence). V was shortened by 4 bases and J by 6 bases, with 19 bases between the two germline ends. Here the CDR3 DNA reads TGTGCCAGCAGCCCCCCCCTAACAGAAACGCGCGAGCAGTACTTC. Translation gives CASSPPLTETREQYF.

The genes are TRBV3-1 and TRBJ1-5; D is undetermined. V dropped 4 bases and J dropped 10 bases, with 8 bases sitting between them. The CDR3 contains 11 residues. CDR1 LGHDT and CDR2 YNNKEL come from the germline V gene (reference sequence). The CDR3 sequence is CASSPVHPQHF. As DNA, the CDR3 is TGTGCCAGCAGCCCAGTCCATCCCCAGCATTTT. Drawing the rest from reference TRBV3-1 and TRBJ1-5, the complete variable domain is DTAVSQTPKYLVTQMGNDKSIKCEQNLGHDTMYWYKQDSKKFLKIMFSYNNKELIINETVPNRFSPKSPDKAHLNLHINSLELGDSAVYFCASSPVHPQHFGDGTRLSIL.

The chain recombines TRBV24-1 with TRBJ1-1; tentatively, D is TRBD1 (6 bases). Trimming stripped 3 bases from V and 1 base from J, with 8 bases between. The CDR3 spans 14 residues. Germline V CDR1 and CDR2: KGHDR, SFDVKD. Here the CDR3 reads CATSDTGQNTEAFF. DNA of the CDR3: TGTGCCACCAGTGATACGGGACAGAACACTGAAGCTTTCTTT.

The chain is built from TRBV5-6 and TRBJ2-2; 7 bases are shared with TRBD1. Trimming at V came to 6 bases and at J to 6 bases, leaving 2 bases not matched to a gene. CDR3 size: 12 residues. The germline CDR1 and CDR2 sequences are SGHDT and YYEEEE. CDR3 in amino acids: CASTGGAGELFF. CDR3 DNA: TGTGCCAGCACAGGGGGAGCCGGGGAGCTGTTTTTT.

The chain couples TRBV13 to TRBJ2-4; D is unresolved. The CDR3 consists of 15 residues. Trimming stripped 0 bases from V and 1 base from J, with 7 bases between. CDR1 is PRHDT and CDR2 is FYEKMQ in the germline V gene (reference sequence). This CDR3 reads CASSLGPPAKNIQYF. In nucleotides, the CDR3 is TGTGCCAGCAGCTTAGGTCCACCGGCCAAAAACATTCAGTACTTC.

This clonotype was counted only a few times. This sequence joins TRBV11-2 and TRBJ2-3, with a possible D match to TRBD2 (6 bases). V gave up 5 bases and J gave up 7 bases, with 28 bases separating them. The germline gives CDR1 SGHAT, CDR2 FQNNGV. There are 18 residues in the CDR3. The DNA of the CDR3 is TGTGCCAGCAGCCGATATTTGTGGGGGGAAAGGGATACTAATACGCAGTATTTT. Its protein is CASSRYLWGERDTNTQYF.